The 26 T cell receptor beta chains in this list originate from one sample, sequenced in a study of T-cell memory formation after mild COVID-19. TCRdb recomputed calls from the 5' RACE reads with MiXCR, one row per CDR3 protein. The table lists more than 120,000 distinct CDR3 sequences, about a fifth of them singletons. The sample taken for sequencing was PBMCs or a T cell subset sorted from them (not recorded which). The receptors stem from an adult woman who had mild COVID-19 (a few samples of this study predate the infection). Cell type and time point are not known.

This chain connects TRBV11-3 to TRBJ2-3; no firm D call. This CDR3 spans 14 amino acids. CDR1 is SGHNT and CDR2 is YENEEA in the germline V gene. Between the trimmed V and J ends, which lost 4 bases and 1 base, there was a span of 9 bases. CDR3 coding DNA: TGTGCCAGCAGCTCGGCCGAGGGCACAGATACGCAGTATTTT. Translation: CASSSAEGTDTQYF.

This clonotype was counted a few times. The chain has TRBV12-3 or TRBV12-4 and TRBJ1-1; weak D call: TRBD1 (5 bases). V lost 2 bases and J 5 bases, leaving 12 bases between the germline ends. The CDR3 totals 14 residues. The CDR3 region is CASSLRQGETEAFF. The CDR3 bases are TGTGCCAGCAGTTTAAGGCAGGGAGAGACTGAAGCTTTCTTT.

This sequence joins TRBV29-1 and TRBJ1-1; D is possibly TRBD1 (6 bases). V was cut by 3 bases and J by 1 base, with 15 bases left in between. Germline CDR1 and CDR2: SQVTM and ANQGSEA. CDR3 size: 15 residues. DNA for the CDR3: TGCAGCGTTGAGCCTTGGGGGGGCGAGAACACTGAAGCTTTCTTT. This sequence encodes CSVEPWGGENTEAFF.

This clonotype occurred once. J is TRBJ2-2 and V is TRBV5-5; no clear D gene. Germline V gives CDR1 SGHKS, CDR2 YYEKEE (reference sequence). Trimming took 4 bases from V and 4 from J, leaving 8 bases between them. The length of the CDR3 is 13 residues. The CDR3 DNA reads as TGTGCCAGCAGCCTTTATAGCACCGGGGAGCTGTTTTTT. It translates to CASSLYSTGELFF.

The CDR3 DNA is TGTGCCAGCAGCTGGAACTCCTACAATGAGCAGTTCTTC. It translates to CASSWNSYNEQFF. The rearrangement joins TRBV7-3 to TRBJ2-1; D gene ambiguous. Trimming cost V 4 bases and J 0 bases, with 4 bases left between them. The CDR3 contains 13 residues. Germline lookup yields CDR1 SGHTA and CDR2 FQGTGA.

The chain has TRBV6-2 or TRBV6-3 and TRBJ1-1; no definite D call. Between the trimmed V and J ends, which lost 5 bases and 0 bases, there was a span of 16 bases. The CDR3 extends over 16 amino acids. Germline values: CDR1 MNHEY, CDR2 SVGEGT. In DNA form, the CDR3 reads TGTGCCAGCAGTAACCTCCCAGAAGAAATGAACACTGAAGCTTTCTTT. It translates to CASSNLPEEMNTEAFF.

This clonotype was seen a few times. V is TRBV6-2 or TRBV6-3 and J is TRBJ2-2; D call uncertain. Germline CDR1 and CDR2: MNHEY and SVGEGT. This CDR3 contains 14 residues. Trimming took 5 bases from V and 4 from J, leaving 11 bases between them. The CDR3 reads CASSRTGFTGELFF. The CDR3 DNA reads TGTGCCAGCAGTCGGACCGGATTCACCGGGGAGCTGTTTTTT.

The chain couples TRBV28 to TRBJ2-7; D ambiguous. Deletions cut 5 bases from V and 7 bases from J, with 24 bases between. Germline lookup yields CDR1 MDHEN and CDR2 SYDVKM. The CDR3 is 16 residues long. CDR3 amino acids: CASSHPLEGLLREQYF. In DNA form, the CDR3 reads TGTGCCAGCAGTCACCCCCTCGAAGGGCTCCTGAGGGAGCAGTACTTC.

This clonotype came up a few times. This CDR3 is CASSQDNRNTGELFF. CDR3 sequence (DNA): TGTGCCAGCAGCCAAGATAACAGGAACACCGGGGAGCTGTTTTTT. The chain uses TRBV4-2 and TRBJ2-2; D gene unclear. Germline CDR1 reads LGHNA; CDR2 reads YNFKEQ. The CDR3 runs 15 residues. V was shortened by 0 bases and J by 1 base, with 6 bases between the two germline ends.

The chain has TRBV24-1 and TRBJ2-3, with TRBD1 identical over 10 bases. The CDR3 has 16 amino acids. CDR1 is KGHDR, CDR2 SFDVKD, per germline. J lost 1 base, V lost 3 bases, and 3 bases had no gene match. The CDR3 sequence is CATSDPDRGGTDTQYF. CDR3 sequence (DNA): TGTGCCACCAGTGATCCGGACAGGGGGGGCACAGATACGCAGTATTTT.

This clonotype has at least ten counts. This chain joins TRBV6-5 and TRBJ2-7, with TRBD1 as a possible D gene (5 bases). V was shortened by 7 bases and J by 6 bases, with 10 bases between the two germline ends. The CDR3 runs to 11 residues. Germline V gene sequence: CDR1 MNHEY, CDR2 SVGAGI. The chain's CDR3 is CASTRGIEQYF. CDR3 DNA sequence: TGTGCCAGCACTAGGGGTATCGAGCAGTACTTC.

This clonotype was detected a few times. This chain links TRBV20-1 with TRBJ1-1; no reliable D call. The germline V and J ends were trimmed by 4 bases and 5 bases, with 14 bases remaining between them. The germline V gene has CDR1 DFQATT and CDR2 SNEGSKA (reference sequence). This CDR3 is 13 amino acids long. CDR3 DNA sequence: TGCAGTGCTAAGGGTCCATTGTCGACTGAAGCTTTCTTT. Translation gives CSAKGPLSTEAFF.

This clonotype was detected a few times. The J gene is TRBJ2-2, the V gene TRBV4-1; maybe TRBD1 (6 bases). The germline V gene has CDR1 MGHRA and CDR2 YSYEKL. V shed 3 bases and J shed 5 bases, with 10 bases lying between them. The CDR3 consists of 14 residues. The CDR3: CASSHGTKTGELFF. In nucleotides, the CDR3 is TGCGCCAGCAGCCACGGGACAAAAACCGGGGAGCTGTTTTTT.

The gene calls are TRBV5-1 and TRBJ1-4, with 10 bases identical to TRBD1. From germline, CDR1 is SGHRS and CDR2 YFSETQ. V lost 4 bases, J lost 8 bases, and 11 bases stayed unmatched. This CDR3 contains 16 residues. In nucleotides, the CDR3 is TGCGCCAGCAGCCACCTAGACAGGGGGCAGCGGGAAAAACTGTTTTTT. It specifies CASSHLDRGQREKLFF.

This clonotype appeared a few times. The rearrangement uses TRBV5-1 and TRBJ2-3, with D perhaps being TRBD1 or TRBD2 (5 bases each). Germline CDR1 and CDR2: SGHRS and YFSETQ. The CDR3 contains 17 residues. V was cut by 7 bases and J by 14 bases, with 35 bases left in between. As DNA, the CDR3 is TGCGCCAGCTCAGCTTCGGTGGTTGGGACCACCCCGGAGTTGAGGTATTTT. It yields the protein CASSASVVGTTPELRYF.

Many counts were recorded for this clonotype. The chain's CDR3 is CASSYTDTQYF. Written as DNA, the CDR3 is TGTGCCAGCAGCTACACAGATACGCAGTATTTT. This sequence joins TRBV12-3 or TRBV12-4 and TRBJ2-3, with D hard to call. V gave up 6 bases and J gave up 2 bases, with 3 bases separating them. This CDR3 has 11 residues.

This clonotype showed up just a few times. As DNA, the CDR3 is TGTGCCAGCAGTCAATCGGAGGGGGCGGTCCAGCCCCAGCATTTT. This sequence encodes CASSQSEGAVQPQHF. The chain links TRBV2 to TRBJ1-5, with 7 bases that match TRBD1. The length of the CDR3 is 15 residues. CDR1 and CDR2 from the germline V gene are SNHLY and FYNNEI. The ends lost 5 bases at V and 7 bases at J; junction bases unmatched: 11.

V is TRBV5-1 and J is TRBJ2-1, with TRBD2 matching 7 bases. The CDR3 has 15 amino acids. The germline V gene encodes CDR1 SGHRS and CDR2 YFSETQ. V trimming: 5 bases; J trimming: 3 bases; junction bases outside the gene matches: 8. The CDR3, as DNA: TGCGCCAGCAGGGCCGGGACTACTTACTACAATGAGCAGTTCTTC. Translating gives CASRAGTTYYNEQFF.

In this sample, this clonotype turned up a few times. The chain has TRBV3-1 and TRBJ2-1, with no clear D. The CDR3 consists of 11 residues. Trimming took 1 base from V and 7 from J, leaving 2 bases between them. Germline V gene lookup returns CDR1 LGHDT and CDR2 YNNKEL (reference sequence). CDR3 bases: TGTGCCAGCAGCCAAGCTAATGAGCAGTTCTTC. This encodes CASSQANEQFF.

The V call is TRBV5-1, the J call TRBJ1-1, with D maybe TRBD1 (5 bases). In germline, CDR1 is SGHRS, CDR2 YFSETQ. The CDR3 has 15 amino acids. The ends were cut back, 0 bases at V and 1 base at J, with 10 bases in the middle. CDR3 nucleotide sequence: TGCGCCAGCAGCTTGGTAGCGGGGGGGAACACTGAAGCTTTCTTT. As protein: CASSLVAGGNTEAFF.

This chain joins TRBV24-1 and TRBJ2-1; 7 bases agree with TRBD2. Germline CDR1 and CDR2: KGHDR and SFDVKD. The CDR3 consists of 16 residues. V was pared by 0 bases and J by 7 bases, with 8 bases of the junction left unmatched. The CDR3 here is CATSDLGLAERNEQFF. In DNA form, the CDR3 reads TGTGCCACCAGTGATTTGGGCCTAGCGGAGCGGAATGAGCAGTTCTTC.

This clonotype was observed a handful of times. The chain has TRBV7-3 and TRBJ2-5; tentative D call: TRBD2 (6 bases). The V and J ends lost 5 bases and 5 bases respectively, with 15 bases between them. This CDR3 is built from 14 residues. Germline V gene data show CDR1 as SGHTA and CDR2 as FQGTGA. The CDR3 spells CASSPTTRSETQYF. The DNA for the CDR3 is TGTGCCAGCAGCCCTACGACTAGGTCGGAGACCCAGTACTTC.

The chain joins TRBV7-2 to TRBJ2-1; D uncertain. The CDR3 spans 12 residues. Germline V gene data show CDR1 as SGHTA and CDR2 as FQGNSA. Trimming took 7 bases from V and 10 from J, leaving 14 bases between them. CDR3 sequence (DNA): TGTGCCAGCACCCGAAGCTGGGAAGAGCAGTTCTTC. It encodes CASTRSWEEQFF.

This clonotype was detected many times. The CDR3 protein is CASSQNSVNEQFF. DNA of the CDR3: TGTGCCAGCAGCCAAAACTCGGTAAATGAGCAGTTCTTC. The rearrangement links TRBV3-1 to TRBJ2-1; D uncertain. CDR3 size: 13 residues. The V gene's germline CDR1 is LGHDT and CDR2 YNNKEL (reference sequence). V lost 2 bases and J 7 bases, leaving 9 bases between the germline ends.

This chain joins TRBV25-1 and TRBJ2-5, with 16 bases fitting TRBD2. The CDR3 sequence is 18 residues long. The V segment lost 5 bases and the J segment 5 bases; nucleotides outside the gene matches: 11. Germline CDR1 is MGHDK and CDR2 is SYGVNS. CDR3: CASSSSGGLAGGLETQYF. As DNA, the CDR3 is TGTGCCAGCAGTTCTAGCGGGGGACTAGCGGGAGGGTTGGAGACCCAGTACTTC.

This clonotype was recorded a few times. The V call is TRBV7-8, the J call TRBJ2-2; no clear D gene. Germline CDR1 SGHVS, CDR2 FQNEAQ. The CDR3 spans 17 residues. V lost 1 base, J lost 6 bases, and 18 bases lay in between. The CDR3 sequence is CASSLDHRPSGPGELFF. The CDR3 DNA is TGTGCCAGCAGCTTAGATCACCGACCAAGTGGGCCCGGGGAGCTGTTTTTT.